The 24 T cell receptor beta chains reported below all come from one sample, sequenced in a study of CD8 T cells in Susac syndrome. The RNA, roughly 0.5 to 1 ug, was put through reverse transcription using random hexamers. In TCRdb, the immunoSEQ multiplex PCR reads were re-called with MiXCR into one record per CDR3 protein. This table holds roughly 110,000 distinct CDR3 sequences, around 90% found once. Sequencing was performed on CD4+ T cells from PBMCs. The receptors shown here come from a human donor in good health.

V usage is TRBV19 and J usage is TRBJ1-5, with D unclear. CDR3 size: 17 residues. V gave up 5 bases and J gave up 1 base, with 18 bases separating them. Germline lookup yields CDR1 LNHDA and CDR2 SQIVND (reference sequence). The CDR3: CASSPTTRGRSNQPQHF. The CDR3 bases are TGTGCCAGTAGTCCAACGACCAGAGGGCGAAGCAATCAGCCCCAGCATTTT.

The V and J genes are TRBV19 and TRBJ2-7; D gene unclear. Germline loops: CDR1 LNHDA, CDR2 SQIVND (reference sequence). The CDR3 runs 15 residues. V was pared by 0 bases and J by 3 bases, with 12 bases between. The chain's CDR3 is CASSIDLPGFYEQYF. For the CDR3, the DNA is TGTGCCAGTAGTATAGATCTGCCCGGTTTCTACGAGCAGTACTTC.

The sample holds one count of this clonotype. The chain links TRBV7-9 to TRBJ2-1; D is perhaps TRBD1 or TRBD2 (6 bases each). V lost 6 bases to trimming and J lost 4 bases, with 16 bases between them. Per germline, CDR1 SEHNR and CDR2 FQNEAQ (reference sequence). The CDR3 contains 15 residues. CDR3 residues: CASSLQGGGYNEQFF. For the CDR3, the DNA is TGTGCCAGCAGTCTCCAAGGGGGAGGATACAATGAGCAGTTCTTC.

This rearrangement joins TRBV5-1 to TRBJ1-1, with no clear D. CDR3 length equals 17 residues. Trimming cost V 1 base and J 0 bases, with 16 bases left between them. Germline V gene data show CDR1 as SGHRS and CDR2 as YFSETQ. The CDR3 loop is CASSLPGRKVMNTEAFF. DNA of the CDR3: TGCGCCAGCAGCTTGCCCGGCAGAAAGGTTATGAACACTGAAGCTTTCTTT.

The V call is TRBV19, the J call TRBJ1-1; tentatively, D is TRBD1 (5 bases). The CDR3 consists of 14 residues. Germline V gives CDR1 LNHDA, CDR2 SQIVND (reference sequence). The V end lost 7 bases, the J end lost 0 bases, and 12 bases lay between the germline ends. CDR3 coding DNA: TGTGCCAGTATGGTAGAGACAGTGAACACTGAAGCTTTCTTT. Amino acid sequence: CASMVETVNTEAFF.

The chain has TRBV12-3 or TRBV12-4 and TRBJ2-7; possibly TRBD2 for D (5 bases). There are 15 residues in the CDR3. The V end was cut by 5 bases, the J end by 6 bases, with 20 bases between. The chain's CDR3 is CASSPLTQIGGEQYF. The CDR3 bases are TGTGCCAGCAGTCCCCTGACCCAGATCGGAGGCGAGCAGTACTTC.

This clonotype was detected only once. The V and J genes are TRBV7-8 and TRBJ1-1; D gene ambiguous. Trimming removed 0 bases at V and 1 base at J, with 6 bases between. CDR1 is SGHVS and CDR2 is FQNEAQ in the germline V gene. The CDR3 length is 14 residues. The DNA for the CDR3 is TGTGCCAGCAGCTTAGCAGCAAAGAACACTGAAGCTTTCTTT. Its translation is CASSLAAKNTEAFF. Together with reference TRBV7-8 and TRBJ1-1, the CDR3 gives the full variable domain: GAGVSQSPRYKVAKRGQDVALRCDPISGHVSLFWYQQALGQGPEFLTYFQNEAQLDKSGLPSDRFFAERPEGSVSTLKIQRTQQEDSAVYLCASSLAAKNTEAFFGQGTRLTVV.

The chain uses TRBV12-3 or TRBV12-4 and TRBJ1-2, with D perhaps TRBD1 (5 bases). The CDR3 is 15 residues long. V was trimmed by 5 bases and J by 6 bases, leaving 19 bases between them. The CDR3 reads CASSKMGQGGNGYTF. In nucleotides, the CDR3 is TGTGCCAGCAGTAAGATGGGCCAGGGCGGGAATGGCTACACCTTC.

The chain couples TRBV4-2 to TRBJ2-1, with 8 bases matching TRBD2. Germline CDR1 LGHNA, CDR2 YNFKEQ. V gave up 1 base and J gave up 5 bases; unmatched junction bases: 7. This CDR3 has 16 amino acids. In DNA, the CDR3 is TGTGCCAGCAGCCAAGCGGTTAGCGGGACGGACAATGAGCAGTTCTTC. Amino acid sequence: CASSQAVSGTDNEQFF.

The rearrangement joins TRBV5-4 to TRBJ2-7; D possibly corresponds to TRBD1 (7 bases). CDR1 is SGHNT and CDR2 is YYREEE in the germline V gene (reference sequence). The CDR3 contains 17 residues. V lost 0 bases to trimming and J lost 3 bases, with 19 bases between them. The CDR3 reads CASSLVNRGGSGYEQYF. In DNA, the CDR3 is TGTGCCAGCAGCTTGGTAAACAGGGGAGGCTCGGGCTACGAGCAGTACTTC. Based on the CDR3 plus reference TRBV5-4 and TRBJ2-7, the full variable domain is ETGVTQSPTHLIKTRGQQVTLRCSSQSGHNTVSWYQQALGQGPQFIFQYYREEENGRGNFPPRFSGLQFPNYSSELNVNALELDDSALYLCASSLVNRGGSGYEQYFGPGTRLTVT.

The V and J genes are TRBV5-6 and TRBJ2-5, with D unclear. The V gene lost 2 bases and the J gene lost 2 bases, with 10 bases spanning the gap. Germline V gives CDR1 SGHDT, CDR2 YYEEEE. This CDR3 region has 14 residues. This CDR3 reads CASSFPALQETQYF. For the CDR3, the DNA is TGTGCCAGCAGCTTCCCAGCGCTACAAGAGACCCAGTACTTC.

The rearrangement uses TRBV7-2 and TRBJ2-3; TRBD1 agrees at 7 bases. CDR1 and CDR2 from the germline V gene are SGHTA and FQGNSA. With V trimmed by 5 bases and J by 6 bases, 11 bases remained unmatched. The CDR3 totals 15 residues. The CDR3 spells CASSPPGPRGDTQYF. As DNA, the CDR3 is TGTGCCAGCAGCCCCCCGGGCCCCAGGGGGGATACGCAGTATTTT.

The chain couples TRBV4-3 to TRBJ2-1; D is perhaps TRBD2 (5 bases). CDR1 and CDR2 (germline): LGHNA, YSLEER. This CDR3 spans 18 amino acids. The ends were cut back, 0 bases at V and 2 bases at J, with 17 bases in the middle. The CDR3 DNA is TGCGCCAGCAGCCAAGATACACCCCCACTAGAAACCTACAATGAGCAGTTCTTC. Its protein product is CASSQDTPPLETYNEQFF.

This clonotype was counted between two and nine times. The chain carries TRBV3-1 and TRBJ2-7; no definite D call. Trimming pared 3 bases from V and 2 bases from J, leaving 11 bases between. The CDR3 extends over 14 amino acids. Germline V gives CDR1 LGHDT, CDR2 YNNKEL (reference sequence). As DNA, the CDR3 is TGTGCCAGCAGCCACCCTAGGAAGGCCTACGAGCAGTACTTC. As protein: CASSHPRKAYEQYF.

The chain couples TRBV6-2 or TRBV6-3 to TRBJ2-2, with 9 bases fitting TRBD1. Germline V CDR1 and CDR2: MNHEY, SVGEGT. The CDR3 runs 17 residues. With V trimmed by 7 bases and J by 8 bases, 17 bases remained unmatched. CDR3 residues: CASTTAAKRQGVGELFF. The CDR3 region has the DNA TGTGCCAGCACCACGGCAGCAAAAAGACAGGGGGTTGGGGAGCTGTTTTTT.

The chain is built from TRBV5-1 and TRBJ2-3; TRBD2 matches at 8 bases. The CDR3 runs to 14 residues. Per the germline V gene, CDR1 is SGHRS and CDR2 is YFSETQ. V trimming: 4 bases; J trimming: 4 bases; junction bases outside the gene matches: 5. The CDR3 DNA is TGCGCCAGCAGCGGGGGGACTAGTGCAGATACGCAGTATTTT. This encodes CASSGGTSADTQYF.

This sequence joins TRBV7-8 and TRBJ2-5; 8 bases are a match to TRBD2. The CDR3 runs 17 residues. Germline V lookup: CDR1 SGHVS, CDR2 FQNEAQ. V lost 8 bases and J lost 5; bases outside the gene matches: 19. In nucleotides, the CDR3 is TGTGCCAGCCGTCCGGGGCGGGAGGTGGTATCGGACGAGACCCAGTACTTC. This encodes CASRPGREVVSDETQYF.

The V call is TRBV9, the J call TRBJ1-6; D gene unclear. V was cut by 0 bases and J by 5 bases, with 12 bases left in between. CDR1 and CDR2 from the germline V gene are SGDLS and YYNGEE. The CDR3 has 16 amino acids. CDR3 coding DNA: TGTGCCAGCAGCGTAGCCTCCAGGACTAATAATTCACCCCTCCACTTT. It specifies CASSVASRTNNSPLHF.

The V gene is TRBV28, the J gene TRBJ2-7, with D possibly being TRBD2 (6 bases). Germline V CDR1 and CDR2: MDHEN, SYDVKM. The V gene lost 3 bases and the J gene lost 1 base, with 19 bases spanning the gap. The CDR3 extends over 17 amino acids. The CDR3 DNA follows: TGTGCCAGCAGTTTTGGTGGGACTCAGGGAGCATCCTACGAGCAGTACTTC. Protein product: CASSFGGTQGASYEQYF.

The chain combines TRBV30 with TRBJ1-2; D is possibly TRBD1 (6 bases). The germline V gene has CDR1 GTSNPN and CDR2 SVGIG (reference sequence). This CDR3 is 13 amino acids long. The V end lost 0 bases, the J end lost 4 bases, and 9 bases lay between the germline ends. The chain's CDR3 is CAWSVQGSYGYTF. In nucleotides, the CDR3 is TGTGCCTGGAGTGTCCAGGGGTCCTATGGCTACACCTTC.

This clonotype was picked up a small number of times. The chain employs TRBV20-1 and TRBJ2-1; 8 bases are a match to TRBD1. With 3 bases clipped from V and 2 bases from J, the junction kept 6 bases outside the gene matches. The CDR3 sequence is 15 residues long. Germline V lookup: CDR1 DFQATT, CDR2 SNEGSKA (reference sequence). Written as DNA, the CDR3 is TGCAGTGCTAGGCCGACAGGGGTTACCTACAATGAGCAGTTCTTC. As protein: CSARPTGVTYNEQFF.

The V call is TRBV5-4, the J call TRBJ1-2; D is perhaps TRBD1 (5 bases). There are 15 residues in the CDR3. Germline assignment: CDR1 SGHNT and CDR2 YYREEE (reference sequence). V lost 4 bases, J lost 3 bases, and 16 bases lay in between. CDR3 region: CASSARDRRDYGYTF. DNA for the CDR3: TGTGCCAGCAGCGCCCGGGACCGGCGGGACTATGGCTACACCTTC. The full variable domain, completed using reference TRBV5-4 and TRBJ1-2, is ETGVTQSPTHLIKTRGQQVTLRCSSQSGHNTVSWYQQALGQGPQFIFQYYREEENGRGNFPPRFSGLQFPNYSSELNVNALELDDSALYLCASSARDRRDYGYTFGSGTRLTVV.

The chain couples TRBV6-6 to TRBJ2-7; D is perhaps TRBD1 (6 bases). The V gene lost 2 bases and the J gene lost 0 bases, with 8 bases spanning the gap. Germline V gene sequence: CDR1 MNHNY, CDR2 SVGAGI (reference sequence). This CDR3 spans 14 amino acids. The chain's CDR3 is CASSYQTGSYEQYF. The DNA for the CDR3 is TGTGCCAGCAGTTACCAGACAGGCTCCTACGAGCAGTACTTC.

The chain employs TRBV29-1 and TRBJ1-1, with a tentative D call TRBD1 (6 bases). The length of the CDR3 is 13 residues. Trimming removed 4 bases at V and 4 bases at J, with 13 bases between. CDR1 and CDR2 (germline): SQVTM, ANQGSEA. In DNA form, the CDR3 reads TGCAGCGTTGGGGTAGGGGGGGGCACTGAAGCTTTCTTT. This sequence encodes CSVGVGGGTEAFF.